Given below is one T cell receptor beta chain in context. The CDR3 is 14 residues long. V was cut by 1 base and J by 4 bases, with 8 bases left in between. The germline V gene has CDR1 SGHTA and CDR2 FQGNSA. The sample belongs to a study of blood T cell repertoires in COVID-19. Study in general: Acute and convalescent COVID-19 samples came from the United States, Italy and Spain. The cDNA or gDNA used as material had been derived from T cells, B-cell-depleted T cells, or PBMCs.

Per the authors' pipeline: Estimates of nucleated cell counts were drawn from the amplification of reference gene primers. Clones were sequenced by immunoSEQ multiplex PCR, and TCRdb holds only the in-frame ones, with some missing. For V, J and clone size, that table is used; D and trimming come from the DNA. The sample lists about 55,000 clones, over 75% occurring once. The sequence was collected from a man in his sixties or seventies with acute or convalescent COVID-19. The sequenced sample consisted of peripheral blood. The rearrangement links TRBV7-2 to TRBJ1-5; D not resolved. CDR3 sequence reads: CASSLGGRNQPQHF. The DNA of the CDR3 is TGTGCCAGCAGCTTAGGTGGCAGAAATCAGCCCCAGCATTTT. Complete variable domain (other parts from reference TRBV7-2 and TRBJ1-5): GAGVSQSPSNKVTEKGKDVELRCDPISGHTALYWYRQSLGQGLEFLIYFQGNSAPDKSGLPSDRFSAERTGGSVSTLTIQRTQQEDSAVYLCASSLGGRNQPQHFGDGTRLSIL.